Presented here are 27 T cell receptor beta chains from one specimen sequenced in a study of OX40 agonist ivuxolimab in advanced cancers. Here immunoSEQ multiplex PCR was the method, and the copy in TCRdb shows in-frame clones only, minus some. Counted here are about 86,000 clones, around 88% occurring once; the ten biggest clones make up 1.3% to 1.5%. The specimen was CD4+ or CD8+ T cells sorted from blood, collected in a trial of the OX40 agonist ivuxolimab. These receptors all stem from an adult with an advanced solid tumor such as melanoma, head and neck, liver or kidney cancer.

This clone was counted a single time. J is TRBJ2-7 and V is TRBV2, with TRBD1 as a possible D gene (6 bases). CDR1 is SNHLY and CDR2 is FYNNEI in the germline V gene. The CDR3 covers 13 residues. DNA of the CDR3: TGTGCTTGTCATGAGGGGGTCTCCTACGAGCAGTACTTC. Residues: CACHEGVSYEQYF.

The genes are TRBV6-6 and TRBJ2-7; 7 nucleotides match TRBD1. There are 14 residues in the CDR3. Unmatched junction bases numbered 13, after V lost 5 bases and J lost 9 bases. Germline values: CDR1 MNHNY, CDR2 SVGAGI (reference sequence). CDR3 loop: CASSGTDYPLGQYF. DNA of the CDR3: TGTGCCAGCAGTGGGACAGATTATCCCTTAGGGCAGTACTTC.

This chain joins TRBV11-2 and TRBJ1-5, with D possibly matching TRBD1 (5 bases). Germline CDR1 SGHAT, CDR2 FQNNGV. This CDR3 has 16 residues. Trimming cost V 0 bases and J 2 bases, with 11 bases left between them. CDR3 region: CASSLDLGEGNQPQHF. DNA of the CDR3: TGTGCCAGCAGCTTAGATTTAGGGGAAGGCAATCAGCCCCAGCATTTT.

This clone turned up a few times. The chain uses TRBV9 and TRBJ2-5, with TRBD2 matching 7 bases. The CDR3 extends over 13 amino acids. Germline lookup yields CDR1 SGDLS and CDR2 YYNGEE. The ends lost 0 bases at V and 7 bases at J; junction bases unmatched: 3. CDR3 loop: CASSVVPSGTQYF. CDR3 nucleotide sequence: TGTGCCAGCAGCGTAGTTCCTAGCGGGACCCAGTACTTC.

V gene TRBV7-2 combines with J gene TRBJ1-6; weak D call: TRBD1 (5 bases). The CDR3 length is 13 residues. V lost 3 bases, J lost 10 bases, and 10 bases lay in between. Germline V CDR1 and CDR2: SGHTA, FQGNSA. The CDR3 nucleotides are TGTGCCAGCAGCTTTAAGGGGAACTCACCCCTCCACTTT. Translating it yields CASSFKGNSPLHF.

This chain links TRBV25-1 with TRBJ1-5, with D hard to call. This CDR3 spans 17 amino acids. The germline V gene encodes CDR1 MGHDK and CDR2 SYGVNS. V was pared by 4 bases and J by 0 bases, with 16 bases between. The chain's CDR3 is CASSANVGSYSNQPQHF. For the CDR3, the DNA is TGTGCCAGCAGTGCGAACGTCGGGAGTTATAGCAATCAGCCCCAGCATTTT.

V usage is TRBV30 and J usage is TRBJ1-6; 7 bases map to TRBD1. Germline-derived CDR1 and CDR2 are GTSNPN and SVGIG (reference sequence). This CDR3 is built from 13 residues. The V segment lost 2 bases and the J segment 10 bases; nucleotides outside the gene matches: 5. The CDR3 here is CAWSTGVSSPLHF. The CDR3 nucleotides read TGTGCCTGGAGTACAGGGGTAAGCTCACCCCTCCACTTT.

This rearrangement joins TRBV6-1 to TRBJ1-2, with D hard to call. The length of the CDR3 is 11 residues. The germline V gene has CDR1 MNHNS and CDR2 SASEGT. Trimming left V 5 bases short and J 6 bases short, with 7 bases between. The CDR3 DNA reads TGTGCCAGCAGTCGGAGGGATGGCTACACCTTC. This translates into CASSRRDGYTF.

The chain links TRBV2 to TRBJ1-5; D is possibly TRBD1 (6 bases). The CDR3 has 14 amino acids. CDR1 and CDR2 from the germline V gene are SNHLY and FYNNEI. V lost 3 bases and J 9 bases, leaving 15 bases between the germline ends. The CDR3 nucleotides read TGTGCCAGCAGTGATTACAGGGACGGGGGGCCCCAGCATTTT. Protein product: CASSDYRDGGPQHF.

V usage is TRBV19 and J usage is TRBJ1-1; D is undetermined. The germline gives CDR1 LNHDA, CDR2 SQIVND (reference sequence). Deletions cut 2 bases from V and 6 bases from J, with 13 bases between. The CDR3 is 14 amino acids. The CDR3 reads CASSINLGPAEAFF. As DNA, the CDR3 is TGTGCCAGTAGTATAAATTTGGGTCCCGCTGAAGCTTTCTTT.

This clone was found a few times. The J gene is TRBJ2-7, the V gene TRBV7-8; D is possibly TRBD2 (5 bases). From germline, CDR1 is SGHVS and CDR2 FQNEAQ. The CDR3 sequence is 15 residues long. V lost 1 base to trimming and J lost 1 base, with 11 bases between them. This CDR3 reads CASSLGPGISYEQYF. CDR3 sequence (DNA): TGTGCCAGCAGCTTAGGACCCGGGATTTCCTACGAGCAGTACTTC.

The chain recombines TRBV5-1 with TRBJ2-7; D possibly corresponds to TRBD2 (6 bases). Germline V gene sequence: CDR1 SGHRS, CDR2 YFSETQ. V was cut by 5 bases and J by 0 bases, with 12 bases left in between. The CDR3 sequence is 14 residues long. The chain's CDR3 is CASRLSGVSYEQYF. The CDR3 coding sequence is TGCGCCAGCAGACTTTCGGGGGTCTCCTACGAGCAGTACTTC. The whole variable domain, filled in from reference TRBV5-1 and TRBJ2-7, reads KAGVTQTPRYLIKTRGQQVTLSCSPISGHRSVSWYQQTPGQGLQFLFEYFSETQRNKGNFPGRFSGRQFSNSRSEMNVSTLELGDSALYLCASRLSGVSYEQYFGPGTRLTVT.

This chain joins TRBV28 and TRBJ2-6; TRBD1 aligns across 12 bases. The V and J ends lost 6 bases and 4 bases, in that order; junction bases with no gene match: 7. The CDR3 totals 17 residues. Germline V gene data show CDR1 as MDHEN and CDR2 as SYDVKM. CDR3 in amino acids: CASRPGQGAVGANVLTF. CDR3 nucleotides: TGTGCCAGCAGGCCGGGACAGGGGGCAGTAGGGGCCAACGTCCTGACTTTC.

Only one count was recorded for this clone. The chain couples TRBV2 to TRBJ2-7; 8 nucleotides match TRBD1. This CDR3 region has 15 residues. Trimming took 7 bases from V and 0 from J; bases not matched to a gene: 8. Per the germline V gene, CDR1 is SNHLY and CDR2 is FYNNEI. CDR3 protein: CASTHRDRSSYEQYF. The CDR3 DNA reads TGTGCCAGCACTCACCGGGACAGGAGCTCCTACGAGCAGTACTTC.

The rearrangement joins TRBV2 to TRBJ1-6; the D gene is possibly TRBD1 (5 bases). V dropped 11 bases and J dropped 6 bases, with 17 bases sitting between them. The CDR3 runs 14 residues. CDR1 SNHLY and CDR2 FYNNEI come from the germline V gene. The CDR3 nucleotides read TGTGCCGGCAATCGGGGAGGGGCTAATTCACCCCTCCACTTT. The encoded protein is CAGNRGGANSPLHF.

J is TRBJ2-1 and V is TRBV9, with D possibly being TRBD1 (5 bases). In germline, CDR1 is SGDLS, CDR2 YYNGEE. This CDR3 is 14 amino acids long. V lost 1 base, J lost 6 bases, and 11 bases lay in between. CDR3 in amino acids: CASSVTGEPNEQFF. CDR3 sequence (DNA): TGTGCCAGCAGCGTAACAGGAGAGCCCAATGAGCAGTTCTTC.

CDR3 DNA: TGTGCCAGCAGCTTGGCCATGGGGACGGTGAACACCGGGGAGCTGTTTTTT. The encoded protein is CASSLAMGTVNTGELFF. This chain links TRBV5-6 with TRBJ2-2; D is perhaps TRBD1 or TRBD2 (5 bases each). Between the trimmed V and J ends, which lost 0 bases and 1 base, there was a span of 13 bases. This CDR3 region has 17 residues. Germline-derived CDR1 and CDR2 are SGHDT and YYEEEE.

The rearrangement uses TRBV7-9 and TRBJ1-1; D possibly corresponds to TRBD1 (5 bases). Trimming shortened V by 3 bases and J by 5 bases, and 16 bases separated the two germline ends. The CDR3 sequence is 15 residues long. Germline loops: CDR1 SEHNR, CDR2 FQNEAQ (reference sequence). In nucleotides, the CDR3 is TGTGCCAGCAGCTTGGAATTGGGGGTACGGACTGAAGCTTTCTTT. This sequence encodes CASSLELGVRTEAFF.

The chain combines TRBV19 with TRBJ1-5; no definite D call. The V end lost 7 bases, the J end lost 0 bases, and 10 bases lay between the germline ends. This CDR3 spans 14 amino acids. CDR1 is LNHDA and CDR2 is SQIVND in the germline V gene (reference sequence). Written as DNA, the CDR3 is TGTGCCAGTACACCTTACCTTAGCAATCAGCCCCAGCATTTT. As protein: CASTPYLSNQPQHF.

The CDR3 reads CASLQSSGANVLTF. In nucleotides, the CDR3 is TGTGCCAGCTTACAGAGCTCTGGGGCCAACGTCCTGACTTTC. The gene calls are TRBV7-2 and TRBJ2-6; the D is unclear. The ends were cut back, 8 bases at V and 0 bases at J, with 8 bases in the middle. Germline V gene sequence: CDR1 SGHTA, CDR2 FQGNSA. CDR3 length equals 14 residues.

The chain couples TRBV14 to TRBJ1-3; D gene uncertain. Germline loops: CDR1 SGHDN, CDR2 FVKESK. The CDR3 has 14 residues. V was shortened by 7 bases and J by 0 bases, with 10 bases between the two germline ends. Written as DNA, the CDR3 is TGTGCCAGCACCGGGTTGGTCTCTGGAAACACCATATATTTT. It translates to CASTGLVSGNTIYF.

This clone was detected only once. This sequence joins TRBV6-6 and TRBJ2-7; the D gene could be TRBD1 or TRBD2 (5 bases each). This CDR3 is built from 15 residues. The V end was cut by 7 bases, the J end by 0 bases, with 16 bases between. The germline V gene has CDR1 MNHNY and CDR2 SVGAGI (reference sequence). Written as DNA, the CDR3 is TGTGCCAGCACCCAGGGACCTCCTACCTCCTACGAGCAGTACTTC. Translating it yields CASTQGPPTSYEQYF.

The CDR3 coding sequence is TGTGCCTGGAGTGTACAGGTGGGCACTGAAGCTTTCTTT. It is translated as CAWSVQVGTEAFF. V usage is TRBV30 and J usage is TRBJ1-1; TRBD1 might be the D (5 bases). CDR1 is GTSNPN and CDR2 is SVGIG in the germline V gene (reference sequence). Deletions cut 0 bases from V and 4 bases from J, with 9 bases between. The CDR3 sequence is 13 residues long.

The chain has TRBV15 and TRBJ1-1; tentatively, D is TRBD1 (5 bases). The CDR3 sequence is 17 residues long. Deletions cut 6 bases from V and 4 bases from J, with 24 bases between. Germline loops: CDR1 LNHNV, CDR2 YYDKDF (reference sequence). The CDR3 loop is CATRGGGWKGISTEAFF. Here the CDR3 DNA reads TGTGCCACCAGGGGGGGTGGATGGAAAGGTATAAGCACTGAAGCTTTCTTT. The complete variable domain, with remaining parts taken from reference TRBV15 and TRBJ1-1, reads DAMVIQNPRYQVTQFGKPVTLSCSQTLNHNVMYWYQQKSSQAPKLLFHYYDKDFNNEADTPDNFQSRRPNTSFCFLDIRSPGLGDTAMYLCATRGGGWKGISTEAFFGQGTRLTVV.

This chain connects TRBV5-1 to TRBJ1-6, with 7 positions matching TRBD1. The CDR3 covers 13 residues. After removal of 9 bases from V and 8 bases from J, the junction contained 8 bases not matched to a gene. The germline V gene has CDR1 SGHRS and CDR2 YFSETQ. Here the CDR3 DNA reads TGCGCCACGTCCCGGGACAGAGATTCACCCCTCCACTTT. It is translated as CATSRDRDSPLHF.

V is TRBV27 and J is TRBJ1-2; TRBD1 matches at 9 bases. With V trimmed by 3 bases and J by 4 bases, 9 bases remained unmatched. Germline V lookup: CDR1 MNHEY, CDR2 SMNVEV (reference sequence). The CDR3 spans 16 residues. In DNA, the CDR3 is TGTGCCAGCAGTTTCCAGCCGGGACAGGGCTTCTATGGCTACACCTTC. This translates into CASSFQPGQGFYGYTF.

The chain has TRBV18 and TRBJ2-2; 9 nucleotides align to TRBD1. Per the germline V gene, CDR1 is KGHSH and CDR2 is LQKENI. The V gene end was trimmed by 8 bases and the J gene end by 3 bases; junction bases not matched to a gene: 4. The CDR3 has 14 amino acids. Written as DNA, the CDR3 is TGTGCCAGCCCCCGGGACAGGGACACCGGGGAGCTGTTTTTT. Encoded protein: CASPRDRDTGELFF.